Each of the 15 T cell receptor beta chains below was sequenced from the same sample in a study of human T cells and chemical hapten exposure listed by TCRdb under 2021. The method was RACE. Sequencing was carried out with a NextSeq 500. TCRdb itself trimmed the public reads at Q25 with fastp, ran MiXCR and retained productive beta chains. A single entry per CDR3 protein holds the most common genes and DNA from its merged rows. The sample yields 380,000 or so distinct CDR3 sequences; 4.5% to 7% were counted once. The ten largest make up under 9.5% of the sample. The time point label of this sample denotes: pre-sensitization, week 0. The sample's treatment or condition, from its label and the paper: therapeutic diphenylcyclopropenone sensitization with weekly scalp DPC. Sequencing used whole blood, obtained in connection with sensitization to the hapten diphenylcyclopropenone (DPC). The receptors originated from a woman aged 18 to 35 with alopecia areata. Some clones in this sample may be carry-over from other donors' samples.

This clonotype was recorded at least ten times. V usage is TRBV18 and J usage is TRBJ2-7, with D uncertain. The CDR3 covers 13 residues. CDR1 and CDR2 (germline): KGHSH, LQKENI. Between the trimmed V and J ends, which lost 3 bases and 2 bases, there was a span of 8 bases. DNA for the CDR3: TGTGCCAGCTCACCTCAACAGACCTACGAGCAGTACTTC. Translated: CASSPQQTYEQYF. The whole variable domain, remainder taken from reference TRBV18 and TRBJ2-7, is NAGVMQNPRHLVRRRGQEARLRCSPMKGHSHVYWYRQLPEEGLKFMVYLQKENIIDESGMPKERFSAEFPKEGPSILRIQQVVRGDSAAYFCASSPQQTYEQYFGPGTRLTVT.

This clonotype came up many times. The chain couples TRBV6-5 to TRBJ1-2, with D possibly TRBD1 on 6 matching bases. This CDR3 region has 13 residues. Germline V gives CDR1 MNHEY, CDR2 SVGAGI. V lost 6 bases, J lost 4 bases, and 12 bases lay in between. This CDR3 is CASSWDITYGYTF. The CDR3 nucleotides are TGTGCCAGCAGCTGGGACATAACCTATGGCTACACCTTC.

This clonotype appeared many times. The chain employs TRBV6-1 and TRBJ1-1; tentative D call: TRBD1 (5 bases). CDR1 and CDR2 from the germline V gene are MNHNS and SASEGT. This CDR3 region has 13 residues. V was cut by 7 bases and J by 6 bases, with 15 bases left in between. CDR3 protein: CASKVSGAPEAFF. DNA for the CDR3: TGTGCCAGCAAGGTTAGCGGGGCGCCTGAAGCTTTCTTT.

This clonotype has just a few counts. The DNA of the CDR3 is TGTGCCAGCAGCGTAGAGTCGGACAGGCCCTACGAGCAGTACTTC. As protein: CASSVESDRPYEQYF. The rearrangement joins TRBV9 to TRBJ2-7; 7 bases are a match to TRBD1. V shed 0 bases and J 2 bases; nucleotides not matched to a gene: 5. Looked up from germline, CDR1 is SGDLS and CDR2 is YYNGEE. This CDR3 region has 15 residues.

There are a few counts of this clonotype. The rearrangement joins TRBV5-6 to TRBJ2-5; the D gene is possibly TRBD1 (5 bases). This CDR3 comprises 13 residues. Germline values: CDR1 SGHDT, CDR2 YYEEEE. V was pared by 3 bases and J by 3 bases, with 9 bases between. The CDR3 loop is CASSYDSEETQYF. CDR3 nucleotides: TGTGCCAGCAGCTATGACAGTGAAGAGACCCAGTACTTC. The complete variable domain, with remaining parts taken from reference TRBV5-6 and TRBJ2-5, reads DAGVTQSPTHLIKTRGQQVTLRCSPKSGHDTVSWYQQALGQGPQFIFQYYEEEERQRGNFPDRFSGHQFPNYSSELNVNALLLGDSALYLCASSYDSEETQYFGPGTRLLVL.

This clonotype was found many times. The rearrangement links TRBV6-5 to TRBJ2-7, with 8 positions matching TRBD1. This CDR3 has 13 amino acids. The germline V gene has CDR1 MNHEY and CDR2 SVGAGI. The V and J ends lost 8 bases and 2 bases, in that order; junction bases with no gene match: 5. The CDR3 is CASRRGPPYEQYF. The CDR3 DNA sequence: TGTGCCAGCCGCAGGGGGCCCCCCTACGAGCAGTACTTC.

The chain recombines TRBV6-1 with TRBJ1-5; the D gene is possibly TRBD1 (6 bases). This CDR3 is 14 amino acids long. V lost 4 bases, J lost 7 bases, and 14 bases lay in between. Germline CDR1 is MNHNS and CDR2 is SASEGT. In DNA, the CDR3 is TGTGCCAGCAGTGGGGCAGGGGATTGGCAGCCCCAGCATTTT. Translation: CASSGAGDWQPQHF.

This clonotype has a handful of counts. The chain recombines TRBV6-5 with TRBJ1-6; D call uncertain. The V end was cut by 0 bases, the J end by 3 bases, with 9 bases between. The CDR3 is 16 amino acids. Germline values: CDR1 MNHEY, CDR2 SVGAGI. The DNA of the CDR3 is TGTGCCAGCAGTTACTCGAAAGGGAGCTATAATTCACCCCTCCACTTT. This codes for CASSYSKGSYNSPLHF.

This chain uses TRBV4-3 with TRBJ1-1; D gene uncertain. V lost 0 bases, J lost 8 bases, and 19 bases lay in between. Germline assignment: CDR1 LGHNA and CDR2 YSLEER. The length of the CDR3 is 16 residues. DNA for the CDR3: TGCGCCAGCAGCCAAGATGGACGGAATGTAAGATCAGAAGCTTTCTTT. Encoded protein: CASSQDGRNVRSEAFF.

This clonotype came up many times. The chain employs TRBV4-2 and TRBJ2-3, with D perhaps matching TRBD2 (5 bases). Trimming left V 0 bases short and J 4 bases short, with 11 bases between. The CDR3 contains 15 residues. The germline gives CDR1 LGHNA, CDR2 YNFKEQ. DNA of the CDR3: TGTGCCAGCAGCCAAGATGGGGAGATCGCAGATACGCAGTATTTT. Translated: CASSQDGEIADTQYF.

In this sample, this clonotype turned up many times. The V call is TRBV7-9, the J call TRBJ2-3; D ambiguous. V dropped 5 bases and J dropped 6 bases, with 18 bases sitting between them. CDR1 is SEHNR, CDR2 FQNEAQ, per germline (reference sequence). The CDR3 is 15 amino acids. The CDR3 region is CASSTWTRAHDTQYF. The CDR3 nucleotides read TGTGCCAGCAGCACCTGGACCCGCGCTCATGATACGCAGTATTTT.

J is TRBJ1-2 and V is TRBV5-6; the D gene is possibly TRBD1 (5 bases). Germline lookup yields CDR1 SGHDT and CDR2 YYEEEE. The V end lost 4 bases, the J end lost 4 bases, and 11 bases lay between the germline ends. This CDR3 region has 13 residues. The CDR3 is CASSPQGRYGYTF. The CDR3 nucleotides are TGTGCCAGCAGCCCCCAGGGTCGCTATGGCTACACCTTC.

Many counts were recorded for this clonotype. The chain joins TRBV28 to TRBJ2-3; possible D gene TRBD1, 6 bases. Trimming pared 3 bases from V and 3 bases from J, leaving 10 bases between. CDR3 length equals 14 residues. Germline V gives CDR1 MDHEN, CDR2 SYDVKM. The CDR3 DNA follows: TGTGCCAGCAGTTTGTGGGGGCGGACAGATACGCAGTATTTT. The encoded protein is CASSLWGRTDTQYF.

This clonotype was counted between two and nine times. This sequence joins TRBV5-1 and TRBJ2-6; the D gene is possibly TRBD1 (5 bases). Germline lookup yields CDR1 SGHRS and CDR2 YFSETQ. The CDR3 has 18 amino acids. Trimming shortened V by 1 base and J by 0 bases, and 14 bases separated the two germline ends. Here the CDR3 DNA reads TGCGCCAGCAGCTTGTGGACACGGCTATACTCTGGGGCCAACGTCCTGACTTTC. This translates into CASSLWTRLYSGANVLTF.

The V and J genes are TRBV28 and TRBJ1-1; 7 positions match TRBD1. Germline V gene sequence: CDR1 MDHEN, CDR2 SYDVKM. The length of the CDR3 is 16 residues. V shed 3 bases and J 1 base; nucleotides not matched to a gene: 8. The CDR3 DNA is TGTGCCAGCAGTTTGACGACAGGGCGTCAGAACACTGAAGCTTTCTTT. Encoded protein: CASSLTTGRQNTEAFF.